This T cell receptor (beta chain) was identified in a study of OX40 agonist ivuxolimab in advanced cancers. Study summary: Patients undergoing dose escalation presented with hepatocellular carcinoma, melanoma, renal cell or head and neck cancer. General study findings and limits: Averaging showed that CD8+ T cells had more expanded clones than CD4+ did.

Blood samples were obtained at baseline, cycle 4 day 1, and cycle 7 day 1. In its sample, this clone ranks as large. Its antigen is undetermined. Per the germline V gene, CDR1 is SQVTM and CDR2 is ANQGSEA. The CDR3 has 13 amino acids. Trimming took off 6 bases at V and 1 base at J, with 13 bases between the two ends. Repertoires were generated with immunoSEQ multiplex PCR, while TCRdb's copy carries only in-frame clones and drops some. The sample has 35,000 to 40,000 clones, more than 75% seen once. Sequenced material: CD4+ or CD8+ T cells sorted from blood, taken in a trial of the OX40 agonist ivuxolimab. This rearrangement joins TRBV29-1 to TRBJ2-7; the D gene is possibly TRBD2 (6 bases). The sequence derives from an adult with an advanced solid tumor such as melanoma, head and neck, liver or kidney cancer. The DNA for the CDR3 is TGCAGCGTGTTCGGGAGAGGGTCCTACGAGCAGTACTTC. Its translation: CSVFGRGSYEQYF.